Detailed here is one T cell receptor beta chain. Repertoires were generated with immunoSEQ multiplex PCR, while TCRdb's copy carries only in-frame clones and drops some. The sample records about 220,000 clones, less than 90% being singletons. The V end was cut by 4 bases, the J end by 8 bases, with 9 bases between. The CDR3 contains 11 residues. Germline CDR1 is SQVTM and CDR2 is ANQGSEA. These data are taken from a study of blood T cell repertoires in COVID-19. The chain joins TRBV29-1 to TRBJ2-1; the D gene is possibly TRBD1 (5 bases). The receptor was derived from a man aged 25-45 years with active or convalescent COVID-19. Input material: peripheral blood. CDR3 sequence reads: CSVAGQHEQFF. In nucleotides, the CDR3 is TGCAGCGTTGCAGGGCAGCATGAGCAGTTCTTC.